This TCR beta chain stems from a study of blood T cell repertoires in COVID-19. Overall study context: The United States, Italy and Spain supplied acute and convalescent COVID-19 samples. Sample material is recorded as cDNA or gDNA derived from T cells, B-cell-depleted T cells, or PBMCs.

Per germline, CDR1 LGHDT and CDR2 YNNKEL (reference sequence). This CDR3 has 11 amino acids. The V end lost 3 bases, the J end lost 5 bases, and 5 bases lay between the germline ends. In the original analysis: Estimated nucleated cell counts came from reference gene primer amplification. Profiling relied on immunoSEQ multiplex PCR, and the TCRdb table lists in-frame clones only, not all of them. V and J calls and clone size are those listed in that table; D and trimming were worked out from the DNA. The sample lists approximately 100,000 clones; nearly 90% were seen once. This TCR came from a woman aged 55 to 70 with acute or convalescent COVID-19. The sequenced material came from peripheral blood. This chain joins TRBV3-1 (or the pseudogene TRBV3-2) and TRBJ2-7; possible D gene TRBD2, 5 bases. The CDR3 loop is CASSHGDEQYF. In DNA form, the CDR3 reads TGTGCCAGCAGCCACGGGGACGAGCAGTACTTC.